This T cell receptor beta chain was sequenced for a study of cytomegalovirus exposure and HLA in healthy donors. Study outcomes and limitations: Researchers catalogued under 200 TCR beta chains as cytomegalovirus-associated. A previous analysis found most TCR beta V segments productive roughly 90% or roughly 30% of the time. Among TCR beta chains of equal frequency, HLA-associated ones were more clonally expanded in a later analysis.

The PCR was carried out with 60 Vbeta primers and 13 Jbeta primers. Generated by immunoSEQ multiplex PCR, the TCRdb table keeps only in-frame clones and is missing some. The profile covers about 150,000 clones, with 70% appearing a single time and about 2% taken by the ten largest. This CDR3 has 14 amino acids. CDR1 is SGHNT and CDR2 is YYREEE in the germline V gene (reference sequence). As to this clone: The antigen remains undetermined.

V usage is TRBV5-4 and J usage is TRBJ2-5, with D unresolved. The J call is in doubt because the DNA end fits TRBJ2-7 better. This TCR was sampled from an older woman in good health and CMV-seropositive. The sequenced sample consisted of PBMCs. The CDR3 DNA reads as TGTGCCAGCAGCTTGGGCAAATCCTCCTACGAGCAGTACTTC. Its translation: CASSLGKSSYEQYF.